Listed here is a single T cell receptor (beta chain). Its antigen target is currently unknown. No qualities accompany the bases; no much larger clone lies one base away. Another Seattle source contributed samples from volunteer blood donors who had recovered from COVID-19. Collaborating institutions collected whole blood in K2EDTA tubes following their own protocols. For TCRbeta analysis, collaborators shipped samples as frozen whole blood, isolated PBMCs, or DNA extracted from either of those sample types. Taken from cysteine to phenylalanine, the CDR3 has 15 residues. The DNA shown is the 45-base CDR3, in frame from base 1. The junction shows trimming of 0 bases on V and 0 bases on J, plus 8 bases between the germline ends. Based on the germline V gene, the CDR1 and CDR2 sequences are SGHTA and FQGNSA. The data were obtained in a study of blood T cell repertoires in COVID-19 (TCRdb year 2020). About the full investigation: Collaborator samples came from the United States, Italy and Spain and covered acute and convalescent phases of COVID-19. The sample metadata nearly always contained a de-identified subject ID, COVID-19 status, age in years and sex. The prospective study material was composed of cDNA or gDNA derived from T cells, B-cell-depleted T cells, or PBMCs. Where available, HLA class I and class II types were taken from metadata supplied by the sample provider and were not determined by assay-based typing. Samples were obtained from the ongoing ImmuneRACE study (first 160 participants) and from approximately 1,200 subjects provided by 6 global collaborators. Subjects who had been exposed to COVID-19, were actively infected with it, or had recovered from it provided the deeply sampled blood TCRbeta repertoires that made up the dataset. The repertoires were released in a freely available public database intended as a resource for research on the immune response to SARS-CoV-2. Points the paper makes about the study in general: The amount of clinical and demographic metadata varied by source and participant and was provided uncurated.

TCRbeta CDR3 regions were amplified from genomic DNA using the immunoSEQ Assay, a bias-controlled multiplex PCR. Processing in the source paper ran as follows. The number of nucleated cells in each sample was estimated from the amplification of reference gene primers within the assay. To quantify the absolute abundance of each unique TCRbeta CDR3 rearrangement, sequence reads were collapsed and filtered. For each sample, productive Simpson clonality was calculated by taking the square root of Simpson's diversity index across productive rearrangements. TCRdb retrieved this table from immuneACCESS and kept in-frame rearrangements only. Not all clones are present; in checked studies, unresolved V genes account for under half, and no reason is known for the remainder. The V and J calls and the clone size are those of that table, but D and trimming were determined from the DNA. The sample profile shows under 250,000 clones; 86% of them were found once. The biggest ten clones account for around 1.6% of the sample.

Rearrangement joined TRBV7-2 to TRBJ2-5; D gene: possibly TRBD2, on 5 matching bases. The material sequenced was peripheral blood. This TCR was recovered from a woman aged 55-69 years who had recovered from COVID-19. The DNA sequence follows: TGTGCCAGCAGCTTAGCGTCGGGGAACCAAGAGACCCAGTACTTC. Translation gives CASSLASGNQETQYF.